The clone carrying this T cell receptor (beta chain) was counted between two and nine times. What it binds is unknown. Only in-frame clones appear in the TCRdb table, and some are missing; sequencing was by immunoSEQ multiplex PCR. In the table there are approximately 20,000 clones, just over 60% of which are singletons. This entry comes from a study of radiation and T cells in renal cell carcinoma. Study findings and constraints: Top tumor clonotypes rose in blood 2 weeks post-radiation, then contracted.

Germline loops: CDR1 MNHNS, CDR2 SASEGT. The CDR3 is made up of 16 amino acids. The ends were cut back, 1 base at V and 5 bases at J, with 18 bases in the middle. The treatment here: 15 Gy SBRT to primary tumor, nephrectomy 4 weeks later. Nephrectomy followed 15 Gy stereotactic body radiation by 4 weeks. This rearrangement joins TRBV6-1 to TRBJ2-7, with D perhaps matching TRBD2 (7 bases). This sequence was found in a woman between 70 and 85 years old with renal cell carcinoma. The sequencing used tumor tissue, collected from a patient whose treatment included radiotherapy and nephrectomy. In DNA form, the CDR3 reads TGTGCCAGCAGTGAAGGAGGGAGGGGGGGCCTCGACGAGCAGTACTTC. It is translated as CASSEGGRGGLDEQYF.